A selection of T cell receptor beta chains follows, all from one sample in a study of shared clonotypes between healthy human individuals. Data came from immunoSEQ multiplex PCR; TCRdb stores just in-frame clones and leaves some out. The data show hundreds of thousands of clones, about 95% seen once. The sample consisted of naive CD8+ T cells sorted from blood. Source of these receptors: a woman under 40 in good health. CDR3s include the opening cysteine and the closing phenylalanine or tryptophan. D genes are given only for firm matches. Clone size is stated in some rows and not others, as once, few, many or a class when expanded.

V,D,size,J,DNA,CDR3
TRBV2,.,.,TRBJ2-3,TGTGCCAGCAGTGAAGAAGGATACACAGATACGCAGTATTTT,CASSEEGYTDTQYF
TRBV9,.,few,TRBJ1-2,TGTGCCAGCAGCGTAGCTATAGTGAGGCCTAACTATGGCTACACCTTC,CASSVAIVRPNYGYTF
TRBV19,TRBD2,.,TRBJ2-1,TGTGCCAGCAGGACTAGCGGGGACGAGAATGAGCAGTTCTTC,CASRTSGDENEQFF
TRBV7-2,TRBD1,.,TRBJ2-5,TGTGCCAGCAGCTTCATACAGGGGGGAGAGACCCAGTACTTC,CASSFIQGGETQYF
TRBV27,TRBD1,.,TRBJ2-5,TGTGCCAGCAGATACACCACAGGGGCCCGGGAGACCCAGTACTTC,CASRYTTGARETQYF
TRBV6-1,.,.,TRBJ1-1,TGTGCCAGCAGTGAAACAATCCGGTTGAACACTGAAGCTTTCTTT,CASSETIRLNTEAFF
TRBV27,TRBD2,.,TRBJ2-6,TGTGCCACCGGGGAGGGGGGGGCCAACGTCCTGACTTTC,CATGEGGANVLTF
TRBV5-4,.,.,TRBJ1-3,TGTGCCAGCAGCTGGGACAATGGAAACACCATATATTTT,CASSWDNGNTIYF
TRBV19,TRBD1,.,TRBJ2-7,TGTGCCAGTCCTTTCCCCATTCCTGGGACAGGGCTTTGCGAGCAGTACTTC,CASPFPIPGTGLCEQYF
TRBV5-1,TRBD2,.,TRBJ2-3,TGCGCCAGCAGCCCAATAGCGGGACCCACAGATACGCAGTATTTT,CASSPIAGPTDTQYF
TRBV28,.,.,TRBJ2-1,TGTGCCACCCAGGAAGTCAATGAGCAGTTCTTC,CATQEVNEQFF
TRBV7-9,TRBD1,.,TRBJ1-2,TGTGCCAGCAGGGGATATAAACAGGGGAACGACTATGGCTACACCTTC,CASRGYKQGNDYGYTF
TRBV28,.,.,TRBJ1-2,TGTGCCAGCAGTCGTCAGGAGAACTATGGCTACACCTTC,CASSRQENYGYTF
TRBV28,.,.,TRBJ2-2,TGTGCCAGCAGTTTAATTTTGAAGGGTACCGGGGAGCTGTTTTTT,CASSLILKGTGELFF
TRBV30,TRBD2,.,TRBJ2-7,TGTGCTGGAGGGGCTAGCGGGGTCTACGAGCAGTACTTC,CAGGASGVYEQYF
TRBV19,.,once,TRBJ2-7,TGTGCCAGTAGTATAGATCTGGAGACGTTAGACGAGCAGTACTTC,CASSIDLETLDEQYF
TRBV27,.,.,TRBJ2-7,TGTGCCAGCAGTGCAGGGAGGTCCTACGAGCAGTACTTC,CASSAGRSYEQYF
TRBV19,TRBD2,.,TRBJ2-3,TGTGCCAGTAGGGGACTAGACACAGATACGCAGTATTTT,CASRGLDTDTQYF
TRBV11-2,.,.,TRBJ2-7,TGTGCCAGCAGCCCCGAGGAGGGGACAAAGCAGTACTTC,CASSPEEGTKQYF
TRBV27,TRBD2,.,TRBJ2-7,TGTGCCAGCAGTCCCCTCCTAGCGGGAGTACGCGAGCAGTACTTC,CASSPLLAGVREQYF
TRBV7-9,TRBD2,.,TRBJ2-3,TGTGCCAGCAGCTTACTAGCGGGAGTCACAGATACGCAGTATTTT,CASSLLAGVTDTQYF
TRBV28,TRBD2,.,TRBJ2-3,TGTGCCAGTTGCTTAGCGGGAGCCCCAGATACGCAGTATTTT,CASCLAGAPDTQYF
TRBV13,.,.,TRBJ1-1,TGTGCCAGCAGCGCGACAGAGGTGAACGCTGAAGCTTTCTTT,CASSATEVNAEAFF
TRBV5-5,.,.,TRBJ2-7,TGTGCCAGCTTAGGGGCCGAGCAGTACTTC,CASLGAEQYF
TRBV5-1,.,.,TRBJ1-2,TGCGCCAGCGGGCTTAGTGAGGTAAACTATGGCTACACCTTC,CASGLSEVNYGYTF
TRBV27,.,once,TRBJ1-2,TGTGCCAGCAAAACAGGGCCCTCGGGGGGCTACACCTTC,CASKTGPSGGYTF
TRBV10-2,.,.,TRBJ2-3,TGCGCCAGCACTCCACGTGGGGTACTAGAGCCCAGCACAGATACGCAGTATTTT,CASTPRGVLEPSTDTQYF
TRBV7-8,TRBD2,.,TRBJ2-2,TGTGCCAGCAGCACCCGAGCGGGGGAGAACACCGGGGAGCTGTTTTTT,CASSTRAGENTGELFF
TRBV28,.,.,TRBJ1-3,TGTGCCAGCCTTGGGGGATGGACTGGAAACACCATATATTTT,CASLGGWTGNTIYF
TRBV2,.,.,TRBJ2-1,TGTGCCAGCGGAGGTTTAGAGGATGAGCAGTTCTTC,CASGGLEDEQFF
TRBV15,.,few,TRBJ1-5,TGTGCCACCAGCAGTAGCTCTGGGGACATCGGTCGGCCCCAGCATTTT,CATSSSSGDIGRPQHF
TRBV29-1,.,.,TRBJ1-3,TGCAGCGTTGGGGGGGGAATTGGGTCTGGAAACACCATATATTTT,CSVGGGIGSGNTIYF
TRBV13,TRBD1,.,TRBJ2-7,TGTGCCAGCAGCCCAACGGGACAGTACTACGAGCAGTACTTC,CASSPTGQYYEQYF
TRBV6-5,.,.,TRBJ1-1,TGTGCCAGCAGTTACTCGAATTCGAACACTGAAGCTTTCTTT,CASSYSNSNTEAFF
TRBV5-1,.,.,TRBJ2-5,TGCGCCAGCAGCTTGGGGCAGGGCGAAGAGACCCAGTACTTC,CASSLGQGEETQYF
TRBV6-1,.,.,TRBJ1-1,TGTGCCAGCAGTGAACTGCCGACCCTTGAAGCTTTCTTT,CASSELPTLEAFF
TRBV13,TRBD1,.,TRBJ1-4,TGTGCCAGCAGCCAGGACAGGGGGTATGAAAAACTGTTTTTT,CASSQDRGYEKLFF
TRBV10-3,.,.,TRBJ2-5,TGTGCCATCAGTGATTCTAGCCCAGAGACCCAGTACTTC,CAISDSSPETQYF
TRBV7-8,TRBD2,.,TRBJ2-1,TGTGCCAGCAGCCCCCGGACTAGCGAGGATGAGCAGTTCTTC,CASSPRTSEDEQFF
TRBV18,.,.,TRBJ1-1,TGTGCCAGCTTAGATAACGGGGACCTCGAAGCTTTCTTT,CASLDNGDLEAFF
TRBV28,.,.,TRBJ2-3,TGTGCCAGCAGCTACGAGGGGGGGACATGGAATACGCAGTATTTT,CASSYEGGTWNTQYF
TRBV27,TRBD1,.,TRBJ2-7,TGTGCCAGCAGTTATCGGGGACAGGGATCCTACGAGCAGTACTTC,CASSYRGQGSYEQYF
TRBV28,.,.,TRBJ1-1,TGTGCCAGCAGTTTTTTAGACACAGGGTTATGGGACACTGAAGCTTTCTTT,CASSFLDTGLWDTEAFF
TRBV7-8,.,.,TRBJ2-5,TGTGCCAGCGAAGCCCTTGCGGGACTTAGGGAGACCCAGTACTTC,CASEALAGLRETQYF
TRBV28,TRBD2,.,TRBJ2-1,TGTGCCAGCACCTACTCCGGGACTAGTCTCCATGAGCAGTTCTTC,CASTYSGTSLHEQFF
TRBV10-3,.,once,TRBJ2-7,TGTGCCATCAGTGAGGAAGTAAGTATCGAGCAGTACTTC,CAISEEVSIEQYF
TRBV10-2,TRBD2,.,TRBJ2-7,TGCGCCAGCGGACTAGGTGGTGACGAGCAGTACTTC,CASGLGGDEQYF
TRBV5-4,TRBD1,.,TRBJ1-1,TGTGCCAGCAGCTCTCAGGGGGCGAGCACTGAAGCTTTCTTT,CASSSQGASTEAFF
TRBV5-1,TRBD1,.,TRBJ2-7,TGCGCCAGCAGTTACGGGACAGCCTCCTACGAGCAGTACTTC,CASSYGTASYEQYF
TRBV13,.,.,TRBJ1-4,TGTGCCAGCAGCCAAAGGACAGCCCGCCAGAATGAAAAACTGTTTTTT,CASSQRTARQNEKLFF
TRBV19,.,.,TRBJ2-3,TGTGCCAGTAGTATGTGGTCGGATACGCAGTATTTT,CASSMWSDTQYF
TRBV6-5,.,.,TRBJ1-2,TGTGCCAGCAGTTACTCACCCCGGGCCTATGGCTACACCTTC,CASSYSPRAYGYTF
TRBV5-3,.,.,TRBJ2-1,TGTGCCAGAAGCTTGGTACAGGCGAGCTCCTACAATGAGCAGTTCTTC,CARSLVQASSYNEQFF
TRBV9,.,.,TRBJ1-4,TGTGCCAGCAGCGAGGGGAGCTTTAGTGAAAAACTGTTTTTT,CASSEGSFSEKLFF
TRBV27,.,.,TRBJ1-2,TGTGCCAGTCGGGGGGGCTTCTATGGCTACACCTTC,CASRGGFYGYTF
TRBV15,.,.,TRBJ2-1,TGTGCCACCAGCAGAGAACGGGGAAGGGATGAGCAGTTCTTC,CATSRERGRDEQFF
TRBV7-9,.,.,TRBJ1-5,TGTGCCAGCAGCTCACAGGGTGTGGGGAATCAGCCCCAGCATTTT,CASSSQGVGNQPQHF
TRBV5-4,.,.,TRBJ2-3,TGTGCCAGCAGCCCATTAGGGGGGGGGAGTGCAGATACGCAGTATTTT,CASSPLGGGSADTQYF
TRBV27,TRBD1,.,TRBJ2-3,TGTGCCAGCAGTACCGGGACAGGACCTACAGATACGCAGTATTTT,CASSTGTGPTDTQYF
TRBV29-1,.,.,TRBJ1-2,TGCAGCGTTGAAGTCGGAGGACCAAAAATATTCTATGGCTACACCTTC,CSVEVGGPKIFYGYTF